This T cell receptor beta chain came from a study of T cell responses to AZD1222 COVID-19 vaccine. Study outcomes and limitations: Spike regions recognized by vaccine-associated CD4 TCRs spanned the protein, led by 160-218 and 743-854. Sampling that yielded the repertoires occurred only after the peak T cell response.

Comments on this clone: The antigen is undetermined.

This CDR3 has 15 amino acids. V trimming: 2 bases; J trimming: 2 bases; junction bases outside the gene matches: 1. Germline V gene sequence: CDR1 SGDLS, CDR2 YYNGEE. Assay used: immunoSEQ multiplex PCR; TCRdb lists only in-frame clones, some missing. The repertoire holds around 120,000 clones, with 92% as singletons. The TCR was taken from an adult who received the AZD1222 COVID-19 vaccine. The V call is TRBV9, the J call TRBJ2-6; 7 nucleotides agree with TRBD1. The material was peripheral blood, obtained 28 days after the second AZD1222 dose. CDR3 coding DNA: TGTGCCAGCAGCGTCGACAGGGCTGGGGCCAACGTCCTGACTTTC. Translated: CASSVDRAGANVLTF.